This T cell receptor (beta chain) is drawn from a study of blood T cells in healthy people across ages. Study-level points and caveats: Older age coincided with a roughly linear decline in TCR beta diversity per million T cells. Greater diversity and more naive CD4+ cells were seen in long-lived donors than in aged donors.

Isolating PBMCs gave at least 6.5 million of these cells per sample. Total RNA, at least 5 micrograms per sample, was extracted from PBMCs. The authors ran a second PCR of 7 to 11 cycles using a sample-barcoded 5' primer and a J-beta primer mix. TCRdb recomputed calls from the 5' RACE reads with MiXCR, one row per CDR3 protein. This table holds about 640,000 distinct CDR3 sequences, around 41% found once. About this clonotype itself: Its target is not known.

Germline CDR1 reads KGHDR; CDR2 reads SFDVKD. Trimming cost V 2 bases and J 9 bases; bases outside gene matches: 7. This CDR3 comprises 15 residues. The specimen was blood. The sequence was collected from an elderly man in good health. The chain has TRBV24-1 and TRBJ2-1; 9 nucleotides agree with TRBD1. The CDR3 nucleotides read TGTGCCACCAGTGATTCGGGGACAGGGAAGGGTGAGCAGTTCTTC. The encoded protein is CATSDSGTGKGEQFF.